This TCR beta chain is from a study of shared clonotypes between healthy human individuals. Deep-level running was used for the assay. Authors' analysis steps: Junction-only sequences without quality scores were provided by ImmunoSEQ, so filtering was different. Clones were read by immunoSEQ multiplex PCR, and TCRdb kept only the in-frame ones, dropping some. That table supplies the V and J calls and clone size; D and trimming were determined from the DNA. Of some 1.1 million clones listed, around three quarters are singletons. Study results and caveats: Only blood samples were collected, and tissue repertoires likely differ. Relative to memory subsets, naive subsets generally showed larger estimated richness.

This clone turned up a few times. Its antigen is as yet unknown. Sequenced input: memory CD4+ T cells from PBMCs. Sample subset: CD45RA-negative fraction. The receptor was derived from a young man in good health. Some clones in this sample may be carry-over from other donors' samples.

CDR3 bases: TGTGCCATCAGTGAAGGGAGCGGAAGAGAGACCCAGTACTTC. Its translation is CAISEGSGRETQYF. The chain has TRBV10-3 and TRBJ2-5; TRBD2 is a possible D gene (5 bases). The V gene's germline CDR1 is ENHRY and CDR2 SYGVKD. The CDR3 totals 14 residues. V dropped 3 bases and J dropped 4 bases, with 12 bases sitting between them.